Listed here are 5 T cell receptor beta chains from one sample, sequenced in a study of CD8+ T cells in alopecia areata. RNA, once extracted, was reverse transcribed into cDNA for use as the sequencing template. Profiled with immunoSEQ multiplex PCR; TCRdb holds only in-frame clones, not every one. This sample comprises 290,000 or so clones, none seen once only. Cells that came from pooled cutaneous lymph nodes were sorted using CD4, CD8alpha, NKG2D, NKG2ACE and other markers. Sequencing was done on a sample of CD4+ T cells sorted from a lymph node. The receptors were sampled from a C3H/HeJ mouse with alopecia areata. MHC haplotype of the strain: H2-k.

Of note for this clone: Gene names denote mouse genes. The read finishes 4 residues shy of the CDR3 end, and the germline J gene is used to complete it. The chain carries TRBV19 and TRBJ2-3; 9 bases agree with TRBD1. Germline CDR1 reads FNHDT; CDR2 reads SITEND (reference sequence). This CDR3 region has 14 residues. This CDR3 is CASSSDRGIETLYF. The part of the CDR3 DNA that was read is TGTGCCAGCAGTAGCGACAGGGGGATAGAA.

This clone was detected a few times. All gene names here are mouse names. The CDR3 is cut off 4 residues early in the read; its end comes from the germline J gene. The rearrangement uses TRBV1 and TRBJ2-3; TRBD2 matches at 11 bases. The CDR3 consists of 18 residues. The germline CDR1 and CDR2 sequences are NSQYPW and LRSPGD (reference sequence). V lost 2 bases to trimming and J lost 0 bases; unmatched junction nucleotides: 7. The covered CDR3 bases are TGCACCTGCAGTGCACTGACTGGGGGGGGAACTAGTGCAGAA. Protein product: CTCSALTGGGTSAE. The CDR3 in its entirety is CTCSALTGGGTSAETLYF.

Points on this clone: All gene names here are mouse names. The read comes to an end 3 residues before the CDR3 does, leaving the germline J gene to fill in the end. The chain uses TRBV13-1 and TRBJ1-6, with D maybe TRBD1 (5 bases). TRBJ1-6 is given ORF status, its function remaining uncertain. CDR3 length: 16 residues. Germline loops: CDR1 NSHNY, CDR2 SYGAGN. Trimming removed 0 bases from V and 3 bases from J, with 10 bases in between. CDR3 protein: CASSDATRDYNSPLYF. The sequenced CDR3 bases are TGTGCCAGCAGTGATGCGACCAGGGACTATAATTCGCCC.

In this sample, this clone turned up a few times. The genes and germline here are from mouse. The read terminates 4 residues before the CDR3 end, so the remaining end is supplied by the germline J gene. The rearrangement links TRBV5 to TRBJ2-7; a possible D gene is TRBD1 (6 bases). Looked up from germline, CDR1 is LGHNA and CDR2 is YNLKQL (reference sequence). The CDR3 sequence is 13 residues long. The CDR3 sequence is CASSQARGNEQYF. CDR3 DNA, as far as it was read: TGTGCCAGCAGCCAAGCTAGGGGGAAT.

Turning to this clone: Gene and germline names: mouse. The read falls 4 residues short of the CDR3 end, and the missing part is taken from the germline J gene. In the same sample, other DNA sequences code for this CDR3. This chain joins TRBV5 and TRBJ1-2; TRBD1 aligns across 7 bases. The V gene end was trimmed by 2 bases and the J gene end by 0 bases; junction bases not matched to a gene: 0. The CDR3 length is 14 residues. Per germline, CDR1 LGHNA and CDR2 YNLKQL (reference sequence). The CDR3 here is CASSQTGANSDYTF. The part of the CDR3 DNA that was read is TGTGCCAGCAGCCAAACAGGGGCAAACTCC.